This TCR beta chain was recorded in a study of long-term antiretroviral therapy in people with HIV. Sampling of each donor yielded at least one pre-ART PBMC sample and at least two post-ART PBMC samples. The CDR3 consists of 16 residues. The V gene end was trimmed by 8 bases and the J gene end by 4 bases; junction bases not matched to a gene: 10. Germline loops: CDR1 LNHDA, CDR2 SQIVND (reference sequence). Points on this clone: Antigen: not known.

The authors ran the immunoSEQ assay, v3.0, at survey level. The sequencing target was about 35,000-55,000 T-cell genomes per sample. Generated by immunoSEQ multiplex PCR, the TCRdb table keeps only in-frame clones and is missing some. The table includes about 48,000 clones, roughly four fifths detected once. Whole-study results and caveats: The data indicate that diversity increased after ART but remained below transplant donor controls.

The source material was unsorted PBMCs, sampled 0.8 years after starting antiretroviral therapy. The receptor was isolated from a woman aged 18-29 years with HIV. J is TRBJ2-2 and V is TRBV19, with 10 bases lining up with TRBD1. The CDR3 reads CASRPGQGYSTGELFF. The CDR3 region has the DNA TGTGCCAGTCGGCCGGGACAGGGGTATAGCACCGGGGAGCTGTTTTTT.